This T cell receptor beta chain is drawn from a study of T cell responses to AZD1222 COVID-19 vaccine. The data were produced by immunoSEQ multiplex PCR, yet TCRdb's version contains in-frame clones alone and is incomplete. The sample records 80,000 or so clones, about 89% being singletons. In regard to this clone: Its antigen is not identified.

After removal of 1 base from V and 1 base from J, the junction contained 8 bases not matched to a gene. The germline V gene encodes CDR1 SGHKS and CDR2 YYEKEE (reference sequence). The CDR3 consists of 16 residues. Study-wide points: Only a handful of AZD1222 recipients, roughly six in all, had baseline seropositivity. Donor demographics were predominantly white British with a female majority; clonal diversity may be underestimated.

The V gene is TRBV5-5, the J gene TRBJ2-7; 7 bases are shared with TRBD2. Sample: peripheral blood, taken on day 0 of MenACWY control vaccination. This TCR derives from an adult in good health. The CDR3 here is CASSLLGGRASYEQYF. In nucleotides, the CDR3 is TGTGCCAGCAGCTTGTTGGGGGGGAGAGCGTCCTACGAGCAGTACTTC.